This TCR beta chain was found in a study of shared clonotypes between healthy human individuals. Overall study findings and caveats: Larger richness was generally estimated for naive than memory subsets.

On this clone: Antigen specificity is unknown. Distinct nucleotide sequences in the sample also encode this CDR3.

Sequencing used immunoSEQ multiplex PCR; TCRdb keeps in-frame clones, though not all of them. The sample records fewer than 3 million clones, roughly 92% being singletons. The receptor was derived from a man between 18 and 29 years old in good health. Some clones in this sample may be carry-over from other donors' samples. The sequenced sample consisted of naive CD4+ T cells from PBMCs. The subset here: CD45RA+ positively selected.

The CDR3 loop is CASSLVGGDTEAFF. DNA of the CDR3: TGTGCCAGCAGCTTAGTGGGGGGGGACACTGAAGCTTTCTTT. The chain recombines TRBV7-2 with TRBJ1-1, with a weak D call TRBD1 (5 bases). Germline V gives CDR1 SGHTA, CDR2 FQGNSA. CDR3 length equals 14 residues. V was clipped by 1 base and J by 3 bases, with 9 bases between them.